This T cell receptor beta chain was profiled in a study of T cell responses to AZD1222 COVID-19 vaccine. General study findings and limits: The number of AZD1222 recipients seropositive at baseline was only 5 to 7.

On this clone itself: Its antigen is not identified.

Only in-frame clones appear in the TCRdb table, and some are missing; sequencing was by immunoSEQ multiplex PCR. This table has more than 150,000 clones, about 90% appearing once. This CDR3 is built from 14 residues. Trimming shortened V by 0 bases and J by 6 bases, and 12 bases separated the two germline ends. From germline, CDR1 is SGHRS and CDR2 YFSETQ. The chain couples TRBV5-1 to TRBJ1-2, with D possibly TRBD1 on 5 matching bases. The material was peripheral blood, obtained on day 0 of AZD1222 vaccination. The source is an adult in good health. In DNA, the CDR3 is TGCGCCAGCAGCTTGGCCCAGGGATTTGATGGCTACACCTTC. This translates into CASSLAQGFDGYTF.